The 26 T cell receptor beta chains presented below share a single source sample, sequenced in a study of vaccination effects on CD4 cells after COVID-19. These TCRs' antigens remain unknown. Produced via immunoSEQ multiplex PCR; TCRdb's table is partial and in-frame only. The sample consists of tens of thousands of clones, approximately 82% of them appearing once. ViraFEST expansion of antigen-specific CD4+ T cells with viral peptide pools preceded sequencing. Subsequent to a culture period of roughly 11 days, CD4+ T cells were isolated. Vaccine administered to participants consisted of two doses of either BNT162b2 or mRNA-1273. Sample: CD4+ T cells from PBMCs cultured with HCoV-229E spike peptides, taken after COVID-19 vaccination. The receptors shown here come from a human donor who received a COVID-19 vaccine.

This chain uses TRBV28 with TRBJ2-6; 9 nucleotides match TRBD1. This CDR3 has 16 residues. Germline V gene lookup returns CDR1 MDHEN and CDR2 SYDVKM. Trimming at V came to 2 bases and at J to 8 bases, leaving 7 bases not matched to a gene. CDR3 DNA sequence: TGTGCCAGCAGTTTAAGGGGACAGGGTAAGACCAACGTCCTGACTTTC. It specifies CASSLRGQGKTNVLTF.

The V and J genes are TRBV5-1 and TRBJ2-5; weak D call: TRBD1 (6 bases). This CDR3 is 15 amino acids long. Germline V gene data show CDR1 as SGHRS and CDR2 as YFSETQ. V was trimmed by 0 bases and J by 0 bases, leaving 9 bases between them. CDR3 nucleotides: TGCGCCAGCAGCTTGGGACAGGCGTACCAAGAGACCCAGTACTTC. Translating gives CASSLGQAYQETQYF.

This chain joins TRBV7-2 and TRBJ2-2; no clear D. The V end lost 0 bases, the J end lost 6 bases, and 14 bases lay between the germline ends. There are 16 residues in the CDR3. Per the germline V gene, CDR1 is SGHTA and CDR2 is FQGNSA. The chain's CDR3 is CASSLAGQAVSGELFF. The CDR3 region has the DNA TGTGCCAGCAGCTTAGCCGGCCAAGCCGTATCCGGGGAGCTGTTTTTT.

The rearrangement links TRBV5-1 to TRBJ1-3; D remains unclear. This CDR3 has 15 residues. Trimming shortened V by 0 bases and J by 0 bases, and 7 bases separated the two germline ends. The germline gives CDR1 SGHRS, CDR2 YFSETQ. DNA for the CDR3: TGCGCCAGCAGCTTGGAGGAGAGCTCTGGAAACACCATATATTTT. This encodes CASSLEESSGNTIYF.

The chain uses TRBV3-1 (or the pseudogene TRBV3-2) and TRBJ2-2, with D possibly TRBD2 on 5 matching bases. V was clipped by 4 bases and J by 7 bases, with 10 bases between them. CDR1 LGHDT and CDR2 YNNKEL come from the germline V gene (reference sequence). The CDR3 has 13 amino acids. Here the CDR3 reads CASSPSRYGELFF. In DNA, the CDR3 is TGTGCCAGCAGCCCTAGCCGATACGGGGAGCTGTTTTTT.

In this sample, this clone turned up once. The chain carries TRBV7-3 and TRBJ2-1; 7 positions match TRBD2. Germline values: CDR1 SGHTA, CDR2 FQGTGA. The CDR3 totals 14 residues. Trimming removed 1 base from V and 9 bases from J; junction bases left unmatched: 6. The CDR3 reads CASSLMGGRREQFF. The CDR3 DNA is TGTGCCAGCAGCTTAATGGGGGGGAGGCGTGAGCAGTTCTTC.

Concerning this clone itself: In the same sample, other DNA sequences code for this CDR3. CDR3: CASSLQGSDTQYF. For the CDR3, the DNA is TGCGCCAGCAGCTTGCAAGGTTCGGATACGCAGTATTTT. The V and J genes are TRBV5-1 and TRBJ2-3; D is uncertain. The CDR3 is 13 amino acids. CDR1 SGHRS and CDR2 YFSETQ come from the germline V gene. V gave up 1 base and J gave up 6 bases, with 9 bases separating them.

This clone has just one count. This chain connects TRBV6-5 to TRBJ2-5; 10 bases line up with TRBD2. V shed 6 bases, J shed 4 bases, and the junction held 8 bases outside the gene matches. The CDR3 contains 15 residues. Germline CDR1 MNHEY, CDR2 SVGAGI. The CDR3 protein is CASSRLAGVTETQYF. The CDR3 DNA follows: TGTGCCAGCAGCCGCCTAGCGGGGGTAACAGAGACCCAGTACTTC.

This rearrangement joins TRBV27 to TRBJ1-2; tentatively, D is TRBD1 (5 bases). V was clipped by 5 bases and J by 4 bases, with 26 bases between them. CDR3 length: 18 residues. Germline V gives CDR1 MNHEY, CDR2 SMNVEV (reference sequence). Here the CDR3 reads CASSDPPGPGQKGYGYTF. CDR3 coding DNA: TGTGCCAGCAGTGACCCACCGGGTCCAGGGCAAAAGGGCTATGGCTACACCTTC.

The chain joins TRBV7-2 to TRBJ2-5, with D possibly matching TRBD1 (6 bases). V gave up 5 bases and J gave up 2 bases, with 15 bases separating them. This CDR3 spans 15 amino acids. CDR1 is SGHTA and CDR2 is FQGNSA in the germline V gene. CDR3 sequence reads: CASSPGIGGQETQYF. CDR3 in DNA: TGTGCCAGCAGCCCCGGGATAGGGGGACAAGAGACCCAGTACTTC.

This clone came up a few times. This chain joins TRBV12-3 or TRBV12-4 and TRBJ2-5; 9 nucleotides agree with TRBD1. V lost 6 bases, J lost 1 base, and 0 bases stayed unmatched. This CDR3 has 13 amino acids. This chain's CDR3 is CASRQGAQETQYF. The CDR3 DNA is TGTGCCAGCAGACAGGGGGCCCAAGAGACCCAGTACTTC.

In its sample, this clone was seen once. The chain links TRBV6-5 to TRBJ2-2; 7 bases line up with TRBD1. The J segment lost 6 bases and the V segment lost 6 bases, leaving 4 bases of the junction unmatched. The CDR3 totals 13 residues. Germline V lookup: CDR1 MNHEY, CDR2 SVGAGI. CDR3 sequence reads: CASRGQGAGELFF. The DNA for the CDR3 is TGTGCCAGCAGAGGGCAGGGGGCCGGGGAGCTGTTTTTT.

The chain is built from TRBV24-1 and TRBJ2-5, with a weak D call TRBD2 (7 bases). This CDR3 region has 13 residues. V was shortened by 6 bases and J by 5 bases, with 12 bases between the two germline ends. Per the germline V gene, CDR1 is KGHDR and CDR2 is SFDVKD. CDR3 bases: TGTGCCACCAGTACGGGGGGCTCGGAGACCCAGTACTTC. Its protein is CATSTGGSETQYF.

The rearrangement joins TRBV19 to TRBJ1-2, with D perhaps TRBD1 (6 bases). The CDR3 sequence is 16 residues long. Trimming removed 6 bases from V and 9 bases from J, with 26 bases in between. Germline CDR1 is LNHDA and CDR2 is SQIVND (reference sequence). CDR3 nucleotides: TGTGCCAGTAGGCCCCCATCTGGGGGCTCCGGCCGGAGCTACACCTTC. Its translation: CASRPPSGGSGRSYTF.

The chain joins TRBV7-3 to TRBJ2-1; D gene ambiguous. Germline assignment: CDR1 SGHTA and CDR2 FQGTGA. The CDR3 runs 13 residues. The V and J ends lost 2 bases and 4 bases respectively, with 6 bases between them. CDR3 coding DNA: TGTGCCAGCAGCTTATCCCTGTACAATGAGCAGTTCTTC. Its protein product is CASSLSLYNEQFF.

This clone was found once. The chain has TRBV5-1 and TRBJ2-2, with D tentatively TRBD2 (6 bases). Germline V gives CDR1 SGHRS, CDR2 YFSETQ. This CDR3 is built from 17 residues. Trimming took off 0 bases at V and 6 bases at J, with 18 bases between the two ends. CDR3 sequence: CASSLGARGIASGELFF. The CDR3, as DNA: TGCGCCAGCAGCTTGGGTGCCCGGGGGATCGCGTCCGGGGAGCTGTTTTTT.

The chain joins TRBV7-8 to TRBJ2-3; TRBD2 matches at 13 bases. The length of the CDR3 is 17 residues. Germline V gene sequence: CDR1 SGHVS, CDR2 FQNEAQ. Trimming removed 5 bases from V and 0 bases from J; junction bases left unmatched: 5. CDR3 sequence (DNA): TGTGCCAGCAGCATAACTAGCGGGGGGGCCAGCACAGATACGCAGTATTTT. It yields the protein CASSITSGGASTDTQYF.

The gene calls are TRBV19 and TRBJ2-3; 9 bases align to TRBD1. This CDR3 has 14 residues. With 11 bases clipped from V and 5 bases from J, the junction kept 11 bases outside the gene matches. Germline lookup yields CDR1 LNHDA and CDR2 SQIVND (reference sequence). CDR3 nucleotides: TGTGCCGCCCGGGACAGGGCGAAGGGAGATACGCAGTATTTT. This encodes CAARDRAKGDTQYF.

CDR3 DNA sequence: TGTGCCAGCAGCCCGACAGGGTCGGTCACTGAAGCTTTCTTT. This codes for CASSPTGSVTEAFF. The genes are TRBV7-2 and TRBJ1-1; 7 nucleotides match TRBD1. After removal of 5 bases from V and 4 bases from J, the junction contained 7 bases not matched to a gene. Germline V gives CDR1 SGHTA, CDR2 FQGNSA. The CDR3 runs 14 residues.

V and J are TRBV12-3 or TRBV12-4 and TRBJ2-4; the D gene is possibly TRBD1 (6 bases). The CDR3 extends over 12 amino acids. Trimming pared 5 bases from V and 9 bases from J, leaving 11 bases between. CDR3: CASSQGPSIQYF. The CDR3 DNA is TGTGCCAGCAGTCAGGGGCCCAGCATTCAGTACTTC.

The chain employs TRBV5-1 and TRBJ2-3; 9 bases match TRBD1. From germline, CDR1 is SGHRS and CDR2 YFSETQ. This CDR3 has 15 residues. Trimming took 4 bases from V and 6 from J; bases not matched to a gene: 9. The CDR3 sequence: CASSIRDRVFDTQYF. The CDR3 DNA reads TGCGCCAGCAGCATCCGGGACAGGGTGTTTGATACGCAGTATTTT.

This chain joins TRBV2 and TRBJ1-5; a weak D match, TRBD1 (5 bases). The V and J ends lost 2 bases and 4 bases respectively, with 12 bases between them. Germline V gene lookup returns CDR1 SNHLY and CDR2 FYNNEI. The CDR3 length is 15 residues. The CDR3 region is CASSELGVNNQPQHF. The CDR3 DNA reads as TGTGCCAGCAGTGAACTGGGGGTCAATAATCAGCCCCAGCATTTT.

As regards this clone: The same CDR3 also results from other DNA sequences found in this sample. This chain connects TRBV7-2 to TRBJ2-2; the D gene is possibly TRBD2 (5 bases). CDR3 size: 14 residues. Per germline, CDR1 SGHTA and CDR2 FQGNSA. Trimming took off 3 bases at V and 4 bases at J, with 9 bases between the two ends. The CDR3 DNA reads as TGTGCCAGCAGCTTGGGTGGGAGCACCGGGGAGCTGTTTTTT. It translates to CASSLGGSTGELFF.

The rearrangement uses TRBV5-1 and TRBJ2-4; TRBD1 agrees at 7 bases. Per the germline V gene, CDR1 is SGHRS and CDR2 is YFSETQ. This CDR3 contains 15 residues. V gave up 1 base and J gave up 4 bases; unmatched junction bases: 5. CDR3 region: CASSLWGTDKNIQYF. The CDR3 coding sequence is TGCGCCAGCAGCTTGTGGGGGACAGATAAAAACATTCAGTACTTC.

The V gene is TRBV11-2, the J gene TRBJ1-4; D is ambiguous. The V end was cut by 1 base, the J end by 10 bases, with 16 bases between. The CDR3 loop spans 15 amino acids. Germline V CDR1 and CDR2: SGHAT, FQNNGV. This chain's CDR3 is CASSLVTGSLVKLFF. The CDR3 coding sequence is TGTGCCAGCAGCTTAGTCACTGGGTCGTTGGTAAAACTGTTTTTT.

Only a few counts were recorded for this clone. The rearrangement joins TRBV15 to TRBJ1-4, with no clear D. Trimming stripped 0 bases from V and 0 bases from J, with 8 bases between. Germline assignment: CDR1 LNHNV and CDR2 YYDKDF (reference sequence). This CDR3 contains 16 residues. CDR3 nucleotides: TGTGCCACCAGCAGAGACATTTTCGCAACTAATGAAAAACTGTTTTTT. It is translated as CATSRDIFATNEKLFF. Variable domain in full (rest from reference TRBV15 and TRBJ1-4): DAMVIQNPRYQVTQFGKPVTLSCSQTLNHNVMYWYQQKSSQAPKLLFHYYDKDFNNEADTPDNFQSRRPNTSFCFLDIRSPGLGDTAMYLCATSRDIFATNEKLFFGSGTQLSVL.